These 12 T cell receptor beta chains originate from one sample sequenced in a study of cytomegalovirus exposure and HLA in healthy donors. PCR employed 60 Vbeta and 13 Jbeta primers. Libraries were prepared by immunoSEQ multiplex PCR; TCRdb keeps only in-frame clonotypes and omits some of them. The sample records over 50,000 clones, over 65% being singletons. The material sequenced was PBMCs. The receptors shown here come from a man aged 35 to 55 in good health and CMV-seropositive.

V usage is TRBV6-1 and J usage is TRBJ2-7, with D maybe TRBD2 (5 bases). The V end was cut by 3 bases, the J end by 3 bases, with 12 bases between. The CDR3 has 14 residues. Germline assignment: CDR1 MNHNS and CDR2 SASEGT. In DNA form, the CDR3 reads TGTGCCAGCAGTGAGGCTTGGGCGGGCTACGAGCAGTACTTC. The encoded protein is CASSEAWAGYEQYF.

V and J are TRBV6-1 and TRBJ2-5, with 7 bases identical to TRBD1. The V and J ends lost 8 bases and 4 bases, in that order; junction bases with no gene match: 4. The CDR3 is 12 residues long. Germline V gene lookup returns CDR1 MNHNS and CDR2 SASEGT. The CDR3 DNA reads TGTGCCAGCGGAAGGACAGGAGAGACCCAGTACTTC. This gives the protein CASGRTGETQYF.

The chain employs TRBV19 and TRBJ2-1, with a weak D call TRBD2 (5 bases). Germline V gene sequence: CDR1 LNHDA, CDR2 SQIVND (reference sequence). The CDR3 runs 17 residues. V was clipped by 3 bases and J by 0 bases, with 15 bases between them. The CDR3 DNA sequence: TGTGCCAGTAGTATTAGGGCCGGGGAGAGCTCCTACAATGAGCAGTTCTTC. Protein product: CASSIRAGESSYNEQFF. Full variable domain (remainder filled in from reference TRBV19 and TRBJ2-1): DGGITQSPKYLFRKEGQNVTLSCEQNLNHDAMYWYRQDPGQGLRLIYYSQIVNDFQKGDIAEGYSVSREKKESFPLTVTSAQKNPTAFYLCASSIRAGESSYNEQFFGPGTRLTVL.

The chain is built from TRBV30 and TRBJ2-3; tentatively, D is TRBD1 (6 bases). The V and J ends lost 0 bases and 10 bases respectively, with 20 bases between them. The CDR3 has 15 amino acids. Germline V CDR1 and CDR2: GTSNPN, SVGIG (reference sequence). CDR3 region: CAWSVSWDTSRAQYF. CDR3 in DNA: TGTGCCTGGAGTGTAAGTTGGGACACCTCTAGGGCGCAGTATTTT.

The rearrangement uses TRBV6-1 and TRBJ2-7; 7 bases are shared with TRBD2. The length of the CDR3 is 15 residues. Germline CDR1 MNHNS, CDR2 SASEGT. The trim removed 3 bases at V and 7 bases at J, leaving 12 bases unmatched. CDR3 DNA: TGTGCCAGCAGTGACCCCGGGGAGACTAGCACGGAGCAGTACTTC. This gives the protein CASSDPGETSTEQYF.

The chain uses TRBV11-2 and TRBJ2-1, with unresolved D. This CDR3 comprises 11 residues. V lost 5 bases, J lost 10 bases, and 9 bases lay in between. Germline V gives CDR1 SGHAT, CDR2 FQNNGV. As DNA, the CDR3 is TGTGCCAGCAGCACGAGACTGGAGCAGTTCTTC. It translates to CASSTRLEQFF.

The chain couples TRBV6-5 to TRBJ2-6, with unresolved D. The CDR3 loop spans 15 amino acids. CDR1 is MNHEY, CDR2 SVGAGI, per germline. The V gene lost 7 bases and the J gene lost 0 bases, with 10 bases spanning the gap. The CDR3 protein is CASKGASSGANVLTF. CDR3 DNA: TGTGCCAGCAAAGGAGCGAGCTCTGGGGCCAACGTCCTGACTTTC.

The chain employs TRBV5-1 and TRBJ2-7; 7 nucleotides line up with TRBD1. In germline, CDR1 is SGHRS, CDR2 YFSETQ. CDR3 length equals 14 residues. V lost 1 base to trimming and J lost 2 bases; unmatched junction nucleotides: 3. Written as DNA, the CDR3 is TGCGCCAGCAGCTTGCAAGGGGGCACCTACGAGCAGTACTTC. Amino acids: CASSLQGGTYEQYF.

The V gene is TRBV7-2, the J gene TRBJ1-2; D possibly corresponds to TRBD1 (6 bases). V lost 2 bases to trimming and J lost 7 bases, with 17 bases between them. Germline values: CDR1 SGHTA, CDR2 FQGNSA. CDR3 length equals 15 residues. The CDR3: CASSLSGTPHPGYTF. CDR3 coding DNA: TGTGCCAGCAGCTTATCGGGGACACCACACCCTGGCTACACCTTC.

This chain uses TRBV7-9 with TRBJ2-2; perhaps TRBD1 as D (6 bases). V lost 1 base and J lost 0, with 12 bases in between. The CDR3 has 17 residues. Germline CDR1 is SEHNR and CDR2 is FQNEAQ (reference sequence). CDR3 protein: CASSLGYRASNTGELFF. In DNA form, the CDR3 reads TGTGCCAGCAGCTTAGGTTACAGGGCTTCGAACACCGGGGAGCTGTTTTTT.

This chain uses TRBV5-1 with TRBJ2-7; 8 positions agree with TRBD1. The CDR3 is made up of 15 amino acids. Germline trimming cut 2 bases from V and 4 bases from J; bases unmatched to any gene: 8. Germline lookup yields CDR1 SGHRS and CDR2 YFSETQ. The chain's CDR3 is CASSFGTGFRYEQYF. The CDR3 bases are TGCGCCAGCAGCTTCGGGACAGGATTCCGATACGAGCAGTACTTC.

This chain links TRBV7-6 with TRBJ1-3, with 9 bases that match TRBD1. V dropped 5 bases and J dropped 7; count of bases not matched to a gene: 0. The CDR3 contains 12 residues. Germline V CDR1 and CDR2: SGHVS, FNYEAQ. The CDR3 DNA reads as TGTGCCAGCAGCGACAGGGGGAACACCATATATTTT. Translated: CASSDRGNTIYF.